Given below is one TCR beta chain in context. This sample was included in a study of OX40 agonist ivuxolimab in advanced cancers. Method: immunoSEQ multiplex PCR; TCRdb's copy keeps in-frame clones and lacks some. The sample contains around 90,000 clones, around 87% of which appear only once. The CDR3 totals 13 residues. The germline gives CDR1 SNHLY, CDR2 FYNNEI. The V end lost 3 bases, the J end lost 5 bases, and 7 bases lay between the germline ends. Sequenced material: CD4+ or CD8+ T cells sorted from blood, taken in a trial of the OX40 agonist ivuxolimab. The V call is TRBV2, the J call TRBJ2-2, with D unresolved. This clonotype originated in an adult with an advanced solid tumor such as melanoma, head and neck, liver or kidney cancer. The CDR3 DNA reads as TGTGCCAGCAGTGATCGGAGAACCGGGGAGCTGTTTTTT. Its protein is CASSDRRTGELFF.